The T cell receptor beta chain described here comes from a study of naive and memory T cell subsets. The study, taken as a whole, reports: TCR abundance followed a power law differing between naive and memory subsets.

CMV status came from CD4+ T cell IFNgamma after overnight CMV lysate stimulation of fresh PBMCs. Four subsets defined by CD45RA and CD27 were sorted after CD3, CD4, CD8 and live/dead staining. Both TRBC1 and TRBC2 were covered by a beta constant-region primer of two equimolar oligonucleotides. Four rounds of PCR amplified the ligated cDNA using nested alpha and beta constant-region primers plus SP2. TCRdb reprocessed the UMI-ligation and nested PCR reads via MiXCR and lists one record per CDR3 protein. The table lists roughly 91,000 distinct CDR3 sequences, around 12% of them singletons. Remarks on this clonotype: Its specificity is unknown.

Sequencing was carried out using central memory CD4+ T cells from blood. The origin of this receptor is a human donor in good health.

The CDR3 nucleotides read TGTGCCAGCAGCTTAATCCACGGAGGGGGTTTTTCCGGGGAGCTGTTTTTT. Its translation is CASSLIHGGGFSGELFF. The rearrangement joins TRBV7-8 to TRBJ2-2, with D possibly called TRBD1 or TRBD2 (6 bases each). The CDR3 contains 17 residues. Trimming cost V 2 bases and J 6 bases, with 19 bases left between them. Looked up from germline, CDR1 is SGHVS and CDR2 is FQNEAQ.